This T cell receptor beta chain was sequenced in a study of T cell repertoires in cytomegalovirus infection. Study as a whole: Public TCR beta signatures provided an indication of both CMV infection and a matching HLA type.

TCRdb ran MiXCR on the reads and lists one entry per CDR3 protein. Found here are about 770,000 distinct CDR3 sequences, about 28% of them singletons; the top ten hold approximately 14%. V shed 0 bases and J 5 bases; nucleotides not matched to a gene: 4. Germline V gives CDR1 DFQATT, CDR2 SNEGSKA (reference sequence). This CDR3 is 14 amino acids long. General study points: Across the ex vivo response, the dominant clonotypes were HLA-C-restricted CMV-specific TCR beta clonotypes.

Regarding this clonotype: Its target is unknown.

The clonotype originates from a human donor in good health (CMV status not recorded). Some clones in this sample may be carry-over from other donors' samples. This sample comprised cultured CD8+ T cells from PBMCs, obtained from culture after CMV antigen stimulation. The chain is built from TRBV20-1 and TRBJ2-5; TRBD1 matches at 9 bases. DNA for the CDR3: TGCAGTGCTAGAGAACAGGGGGCGAAGGAGACCCAGTACTTC. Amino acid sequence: CSAREQGAKETQYF.